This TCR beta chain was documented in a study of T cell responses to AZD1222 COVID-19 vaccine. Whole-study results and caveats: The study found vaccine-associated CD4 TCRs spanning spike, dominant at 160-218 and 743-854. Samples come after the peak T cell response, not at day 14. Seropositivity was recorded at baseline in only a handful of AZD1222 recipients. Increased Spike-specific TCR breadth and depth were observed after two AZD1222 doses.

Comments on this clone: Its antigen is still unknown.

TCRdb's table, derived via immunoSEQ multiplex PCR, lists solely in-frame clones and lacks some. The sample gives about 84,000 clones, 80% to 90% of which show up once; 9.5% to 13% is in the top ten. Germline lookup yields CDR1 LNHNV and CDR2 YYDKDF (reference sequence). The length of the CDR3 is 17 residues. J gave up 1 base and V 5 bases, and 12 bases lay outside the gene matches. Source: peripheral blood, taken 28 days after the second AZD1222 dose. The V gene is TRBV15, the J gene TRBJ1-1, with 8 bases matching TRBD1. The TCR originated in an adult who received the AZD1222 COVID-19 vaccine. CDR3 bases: TGTGCCACCAGCTTTGGACAGGGTCGGCGAGCGAACACTGAAGCTTTCTTT. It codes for CATSFGQGRRANTEAFF.